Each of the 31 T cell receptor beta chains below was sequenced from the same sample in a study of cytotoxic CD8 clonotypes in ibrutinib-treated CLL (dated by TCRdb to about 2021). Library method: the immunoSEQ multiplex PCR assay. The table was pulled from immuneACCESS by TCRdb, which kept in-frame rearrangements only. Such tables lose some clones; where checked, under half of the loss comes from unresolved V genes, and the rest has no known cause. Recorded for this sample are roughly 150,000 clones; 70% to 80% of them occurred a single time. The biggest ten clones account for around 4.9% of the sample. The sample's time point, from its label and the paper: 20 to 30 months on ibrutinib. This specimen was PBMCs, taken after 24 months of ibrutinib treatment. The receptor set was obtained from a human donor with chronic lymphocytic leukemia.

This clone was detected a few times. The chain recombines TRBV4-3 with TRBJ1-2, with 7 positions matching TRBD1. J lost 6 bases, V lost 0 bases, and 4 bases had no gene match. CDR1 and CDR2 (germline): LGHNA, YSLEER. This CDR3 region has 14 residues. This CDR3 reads CASSQEGQGDGYTF. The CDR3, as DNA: TGCGCCAGCAGCCAAGAGGGGCAGGGGGATGGCTACACCTTC.

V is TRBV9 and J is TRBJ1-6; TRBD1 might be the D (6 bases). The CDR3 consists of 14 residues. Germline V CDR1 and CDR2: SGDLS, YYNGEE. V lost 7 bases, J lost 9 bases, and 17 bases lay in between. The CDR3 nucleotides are TGTGCCAGCTCATTTGCCAGGGGACCTTCACCCCTCCACTTT. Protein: CASSFARGPSPLHF.

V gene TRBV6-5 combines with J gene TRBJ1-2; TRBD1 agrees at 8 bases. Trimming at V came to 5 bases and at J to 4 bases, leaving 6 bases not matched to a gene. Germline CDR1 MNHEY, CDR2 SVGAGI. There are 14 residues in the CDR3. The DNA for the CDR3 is TGTGCCAGCAGTCCATGGACAGGGCTCTATGGCTACACCTTC. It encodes CASSPWTGLYGYTF.

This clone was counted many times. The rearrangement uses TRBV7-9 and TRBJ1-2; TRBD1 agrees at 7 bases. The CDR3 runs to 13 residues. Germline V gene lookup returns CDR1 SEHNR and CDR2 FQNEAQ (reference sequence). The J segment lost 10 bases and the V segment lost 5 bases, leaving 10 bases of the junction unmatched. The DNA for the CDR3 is TGTGCCAGCAGCCCCCCGACAGGGCCCCACTACACCTTC. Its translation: CASSPPTGPHYTF.

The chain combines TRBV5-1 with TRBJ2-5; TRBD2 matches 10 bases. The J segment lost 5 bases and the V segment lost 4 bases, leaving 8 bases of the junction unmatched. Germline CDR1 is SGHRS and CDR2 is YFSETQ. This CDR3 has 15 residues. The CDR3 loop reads CASSPGTSVQETQYF. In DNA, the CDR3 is TGCGCCAGCAGCCCCGGGACTAGCGTCCAGGAGACCCAGTACTTC.

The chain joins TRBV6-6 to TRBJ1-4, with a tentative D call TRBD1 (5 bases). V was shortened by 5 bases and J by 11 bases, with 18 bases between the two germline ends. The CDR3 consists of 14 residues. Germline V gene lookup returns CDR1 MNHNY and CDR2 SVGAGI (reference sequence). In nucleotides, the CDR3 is TGTGCCAGCAGTACAGGTCCGGGACCTGGGAAACTGTTTTTT. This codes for CASSTGPGPGKLFF.

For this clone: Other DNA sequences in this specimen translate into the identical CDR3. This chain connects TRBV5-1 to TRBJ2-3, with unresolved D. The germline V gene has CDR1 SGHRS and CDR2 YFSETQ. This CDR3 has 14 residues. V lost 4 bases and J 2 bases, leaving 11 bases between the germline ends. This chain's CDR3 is CASSPPGPTDTQYF. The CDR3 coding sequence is TGCGCCAGCAGCCCGCCGGGCCCCACAGATACGCAGTATTTT.

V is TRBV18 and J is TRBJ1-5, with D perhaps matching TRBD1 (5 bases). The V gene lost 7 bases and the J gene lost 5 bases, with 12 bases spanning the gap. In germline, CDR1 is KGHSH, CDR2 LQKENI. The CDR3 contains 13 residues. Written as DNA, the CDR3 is TGTGCCAGCTGCCGGGGGGAGGATCAGCCCCAGCATTTT. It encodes CASCRGEDQPQHF.

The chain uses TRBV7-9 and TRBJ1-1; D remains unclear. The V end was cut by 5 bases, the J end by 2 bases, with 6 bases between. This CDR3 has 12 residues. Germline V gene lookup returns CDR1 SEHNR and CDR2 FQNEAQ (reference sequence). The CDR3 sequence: CASSAVNTEAFF. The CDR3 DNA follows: TGTGCCAGCAGCGCCGTTAACACTGAAGCTTTCTTT.

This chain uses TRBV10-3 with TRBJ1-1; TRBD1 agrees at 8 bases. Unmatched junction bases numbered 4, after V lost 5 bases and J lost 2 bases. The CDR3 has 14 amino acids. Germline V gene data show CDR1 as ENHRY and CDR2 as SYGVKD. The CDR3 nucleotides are TGTGCCATCAGTACTGGGACAGGAAACACTGAAGCTTTCTTT. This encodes CAISTGTGNTEAFF.

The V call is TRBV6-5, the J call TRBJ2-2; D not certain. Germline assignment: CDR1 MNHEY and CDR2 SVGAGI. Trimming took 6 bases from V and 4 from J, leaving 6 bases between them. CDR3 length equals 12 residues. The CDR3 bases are TGTGCCAGCAGGGTAATCACCGGGGAGCTGTTTTTT. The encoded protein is CASRVITGELFF.

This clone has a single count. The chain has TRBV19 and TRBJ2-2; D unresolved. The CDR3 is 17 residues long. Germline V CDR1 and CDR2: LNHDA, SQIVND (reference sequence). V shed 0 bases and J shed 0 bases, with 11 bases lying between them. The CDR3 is CASSIDSGFANTGELFF. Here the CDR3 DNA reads TGTGCCAGTAGTATAGATTCGGGCTTCGCGAACACCGGGGAGCTGTTTTTT.

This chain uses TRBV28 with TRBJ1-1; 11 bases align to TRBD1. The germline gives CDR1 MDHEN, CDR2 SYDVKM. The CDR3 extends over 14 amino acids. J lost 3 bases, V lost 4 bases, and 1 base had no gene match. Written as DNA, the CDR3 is TGTGCCAGCAGTTCGGGACAGGGGGACACTGAAGCTTTCTTT. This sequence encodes CASSSGQGDTEAFF.

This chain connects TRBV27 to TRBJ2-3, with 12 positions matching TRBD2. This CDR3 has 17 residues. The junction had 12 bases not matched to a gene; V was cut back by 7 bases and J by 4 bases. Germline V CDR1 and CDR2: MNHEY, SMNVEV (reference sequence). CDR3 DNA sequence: TGTGCCAGCACCCCCCACCGGCTAGCGGGAGGGGCAGATACGCAGTATTTT. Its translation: CASTPHRLAGGADTQYF.

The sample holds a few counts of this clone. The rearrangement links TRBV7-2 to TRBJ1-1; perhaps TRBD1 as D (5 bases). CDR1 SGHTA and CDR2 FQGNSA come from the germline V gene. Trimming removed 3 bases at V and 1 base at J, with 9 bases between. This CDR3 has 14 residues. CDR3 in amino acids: CASSFGRANTEAFF. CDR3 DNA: TGTGCCAGCAGCTTTGGCAGGGCGAACACTGAAGCTTTCTTT.

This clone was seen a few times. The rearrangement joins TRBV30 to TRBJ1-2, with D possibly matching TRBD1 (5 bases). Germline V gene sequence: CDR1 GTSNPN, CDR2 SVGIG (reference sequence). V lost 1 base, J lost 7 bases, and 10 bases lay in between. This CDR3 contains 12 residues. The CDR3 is CAWSGRDFGYTF. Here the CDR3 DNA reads TGTGCCTGGAGTGGTCGGGACTTTGGCTACACCTTC.

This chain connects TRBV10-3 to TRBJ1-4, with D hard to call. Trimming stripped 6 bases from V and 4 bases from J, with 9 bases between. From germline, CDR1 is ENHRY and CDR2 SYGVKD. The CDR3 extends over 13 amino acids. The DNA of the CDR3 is TGTGCCATCAGGCCAGGCCTTAATGAAAAACTGTTTTTT. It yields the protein CAIRPGLNEKLFF.

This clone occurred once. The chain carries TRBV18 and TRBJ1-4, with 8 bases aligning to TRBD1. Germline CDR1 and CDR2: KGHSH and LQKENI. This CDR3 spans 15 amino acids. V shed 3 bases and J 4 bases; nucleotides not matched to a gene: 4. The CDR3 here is CASSPRTGNNEKLFF. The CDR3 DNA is TGTGCCAGCTCACCTCGGACAGGGAATAATGAAAAACTGTTTTTT. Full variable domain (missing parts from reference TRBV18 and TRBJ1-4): NAGVMQNPRHLVRRRGQEARLRCSPMKGHSHVYWYRQLPEEGLKFMVYLQKENIIDESGMPKERFSAEFPKEGPSILRIQQVVRGDSAAYFCASSPRTGNNEKLFFGSGTQLSVL.

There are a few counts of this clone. The CDR3: CATSGGETQYF. As DNA, the CDR3 is TGTGCCACTAGCGGGGGAGAGACCCAGTACTTC. The genes are TRBV30 and TRBJ2-5; TRBD2 matches at 11 bases. CDR3 length: 11 residues. Germline CDR1 GTSNPN, CDR2 SVGIG (reference sequence). Trimming took 8 bases from V and 4 from J; bases not matched to a gene: 0.

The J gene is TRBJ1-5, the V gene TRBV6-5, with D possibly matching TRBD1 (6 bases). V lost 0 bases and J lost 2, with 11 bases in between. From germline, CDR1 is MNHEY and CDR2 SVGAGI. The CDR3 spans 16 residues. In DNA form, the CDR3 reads TGTGCCAGCAGTTACTCTGGGGGGGCGGGCAATCAGCCCCAGCATTTT. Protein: CASSYSGGAGNQPQHF.

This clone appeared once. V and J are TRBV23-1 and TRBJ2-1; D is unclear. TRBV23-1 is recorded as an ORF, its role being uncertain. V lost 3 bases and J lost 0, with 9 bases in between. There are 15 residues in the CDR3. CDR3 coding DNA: TGCGCCAGCAGTCAGCCGTGGGGCTCCTACAATGAGCAGTTCTTC. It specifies CASSQPWGSYNEQFF.

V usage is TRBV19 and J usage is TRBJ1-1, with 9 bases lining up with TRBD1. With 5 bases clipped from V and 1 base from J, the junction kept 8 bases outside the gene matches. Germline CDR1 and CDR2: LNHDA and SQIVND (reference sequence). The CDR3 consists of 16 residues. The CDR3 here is CASSAQGARGNTEAFF. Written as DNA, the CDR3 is TGTGCCAGTAGTGCACAGGGGGCGCGGGGGAACACTGAAGCTTTCTTT.

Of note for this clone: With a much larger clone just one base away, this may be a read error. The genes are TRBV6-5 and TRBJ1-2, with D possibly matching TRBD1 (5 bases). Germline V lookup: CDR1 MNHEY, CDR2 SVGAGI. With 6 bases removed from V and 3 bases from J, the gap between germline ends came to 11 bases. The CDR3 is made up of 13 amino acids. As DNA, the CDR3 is TGTGCCAGCAGCCCCGGGGGGGACTATGGCTACACCTTC. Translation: CASSPGGDYGYTF.

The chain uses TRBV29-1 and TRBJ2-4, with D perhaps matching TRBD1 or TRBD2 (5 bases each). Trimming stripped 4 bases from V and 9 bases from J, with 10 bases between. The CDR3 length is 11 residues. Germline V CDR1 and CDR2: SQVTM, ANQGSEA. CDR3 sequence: CSVVGTGIQYF. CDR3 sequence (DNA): TGCAGCGTTGTGGGGACGGGCATTCAGTACTTC.

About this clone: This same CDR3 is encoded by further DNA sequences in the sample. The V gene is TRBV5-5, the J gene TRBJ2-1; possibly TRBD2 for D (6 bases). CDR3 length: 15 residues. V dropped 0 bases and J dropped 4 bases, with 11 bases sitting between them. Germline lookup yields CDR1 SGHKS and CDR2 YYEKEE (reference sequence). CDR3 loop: CASSLDGDSYNEQFF. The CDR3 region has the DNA TGTGCCAGCAGCTTGGACGGGGACTCTTACAATGAGCAGTTCTTC. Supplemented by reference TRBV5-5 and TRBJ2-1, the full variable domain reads DAGVTQSPTHLIKTRGQQVTLRCSPISGHKSVSWYQQVLGQGPQFIFQYYEKEERGRGNFPDRFSARQFPNYSSELNVNALLLGDSALYLCASSLDGDSYNEQFFGPGTRLTVL.

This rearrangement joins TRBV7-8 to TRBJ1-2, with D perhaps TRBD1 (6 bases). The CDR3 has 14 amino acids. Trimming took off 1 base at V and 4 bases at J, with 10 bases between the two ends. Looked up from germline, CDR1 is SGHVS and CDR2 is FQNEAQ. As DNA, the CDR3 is TGTGCCAGCAGCTTAGGGGTAGGGGGCTATGGCTACACCTTC. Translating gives CASSLGVGGYGYTF.

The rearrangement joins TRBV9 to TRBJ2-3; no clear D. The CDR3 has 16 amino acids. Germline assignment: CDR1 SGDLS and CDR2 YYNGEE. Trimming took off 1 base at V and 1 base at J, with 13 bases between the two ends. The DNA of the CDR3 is TGTGCCAGCAGCGTATTCCCCTCTGGCGGCACAGATACGCAGTATTTT. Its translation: CASSVFPSGGTDTQYF.

As DNA, the CDR3 is TGTGCCTGGACCAAGGGACCGCCCAATGAGCAGTTCTTC. Its translation is CAWTKGPPNEQFF. V gene TRBV30 combines with J gene TRBJ2-1, with D possibly being TRBD1 or TRBD2 (5 bases each). Germline V CDR1 and CDR2: GTSNPN, SVGIG (reference sequence). Trimming stripped 4 bases from V and 6 bases from J, with 13 bases between. The CDR3 extends over 13 amino acids.

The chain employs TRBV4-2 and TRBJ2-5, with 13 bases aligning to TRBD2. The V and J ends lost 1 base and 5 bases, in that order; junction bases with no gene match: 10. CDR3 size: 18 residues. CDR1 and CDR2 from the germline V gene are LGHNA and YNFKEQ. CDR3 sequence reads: CASSQVGTSGARWETQYF. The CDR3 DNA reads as TGTGCCAGCAGCCAAGTCGGGACTAGCGGGGCGAGGTGGGAGACCCAGTACTTC.

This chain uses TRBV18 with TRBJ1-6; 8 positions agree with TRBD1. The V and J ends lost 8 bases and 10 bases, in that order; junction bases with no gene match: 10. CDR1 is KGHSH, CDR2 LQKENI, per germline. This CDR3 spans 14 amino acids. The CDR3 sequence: CASTPRTGHSPLHF. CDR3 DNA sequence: TGTGCCAGCACCCCCCGGACAGGGCACTCACCCCTCCACTTT.

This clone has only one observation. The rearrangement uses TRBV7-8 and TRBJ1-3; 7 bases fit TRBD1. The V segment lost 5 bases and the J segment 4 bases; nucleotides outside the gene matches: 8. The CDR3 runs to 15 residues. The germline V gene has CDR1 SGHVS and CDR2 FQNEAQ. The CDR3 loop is CASSTTGVGGNTIYF. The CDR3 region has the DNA TGTGCCAGCAGCACAACAGGGGTAGGCGGAAACACCATATATTTT.